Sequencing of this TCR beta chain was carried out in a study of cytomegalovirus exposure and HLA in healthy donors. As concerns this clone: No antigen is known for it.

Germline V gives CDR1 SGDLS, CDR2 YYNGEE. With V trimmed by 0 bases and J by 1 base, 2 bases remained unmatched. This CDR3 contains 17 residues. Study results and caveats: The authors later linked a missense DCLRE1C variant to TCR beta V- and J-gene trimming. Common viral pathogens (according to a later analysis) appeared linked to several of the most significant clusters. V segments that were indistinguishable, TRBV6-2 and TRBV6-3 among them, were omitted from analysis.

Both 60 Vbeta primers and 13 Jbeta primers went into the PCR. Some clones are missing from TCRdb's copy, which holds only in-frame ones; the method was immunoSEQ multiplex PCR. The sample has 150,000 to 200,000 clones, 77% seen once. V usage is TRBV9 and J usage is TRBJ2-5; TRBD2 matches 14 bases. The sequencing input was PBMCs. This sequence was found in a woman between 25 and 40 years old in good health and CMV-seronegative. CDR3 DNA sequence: TGTGCCAGCAGCGTAGAGGGACTAGCGGGAGTCCAAGAGACCCAGTACTTC. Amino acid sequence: CASSVEGLAGVQETQYF.